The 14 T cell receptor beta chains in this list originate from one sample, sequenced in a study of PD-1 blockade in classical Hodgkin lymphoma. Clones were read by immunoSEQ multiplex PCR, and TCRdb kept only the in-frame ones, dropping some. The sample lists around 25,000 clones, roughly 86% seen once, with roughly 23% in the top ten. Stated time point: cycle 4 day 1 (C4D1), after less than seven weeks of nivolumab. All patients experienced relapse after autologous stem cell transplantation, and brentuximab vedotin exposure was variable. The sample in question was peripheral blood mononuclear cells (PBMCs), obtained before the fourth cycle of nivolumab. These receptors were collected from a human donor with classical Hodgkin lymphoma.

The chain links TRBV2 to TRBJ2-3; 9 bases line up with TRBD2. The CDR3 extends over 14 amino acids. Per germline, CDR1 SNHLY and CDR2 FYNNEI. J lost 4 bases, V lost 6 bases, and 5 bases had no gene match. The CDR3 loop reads CASRPGLASDTQYF. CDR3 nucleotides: TGTGCCAGCAGGCCGGGACTAGCATCAGATACGCAGTATTTT.

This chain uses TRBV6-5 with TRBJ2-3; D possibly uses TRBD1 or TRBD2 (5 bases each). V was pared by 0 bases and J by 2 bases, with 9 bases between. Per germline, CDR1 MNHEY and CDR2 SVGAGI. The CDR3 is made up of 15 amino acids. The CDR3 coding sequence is TGTGCCAGCAGTTACTCGATGGGGGTCACAGATACGCAGTATTTT. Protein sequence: CASSYSMGVTDTQYF.

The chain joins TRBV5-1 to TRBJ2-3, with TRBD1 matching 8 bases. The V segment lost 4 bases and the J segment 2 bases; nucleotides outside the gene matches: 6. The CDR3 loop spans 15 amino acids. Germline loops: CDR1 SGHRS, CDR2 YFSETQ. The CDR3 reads CASSAGQGHTDTQYF. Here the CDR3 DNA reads TGCGCCAGCAGCGCTGGACAGGGTCACACAGATACGCAGTATTTT.

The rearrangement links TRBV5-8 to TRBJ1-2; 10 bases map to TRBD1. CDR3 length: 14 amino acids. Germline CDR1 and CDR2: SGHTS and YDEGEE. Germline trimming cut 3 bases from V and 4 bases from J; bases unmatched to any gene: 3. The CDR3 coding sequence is TGTGCCAGCAGCTCCGGACAGGGGGTCTATGGCTACACCTTC. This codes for CASSSGQGVYGYTF.

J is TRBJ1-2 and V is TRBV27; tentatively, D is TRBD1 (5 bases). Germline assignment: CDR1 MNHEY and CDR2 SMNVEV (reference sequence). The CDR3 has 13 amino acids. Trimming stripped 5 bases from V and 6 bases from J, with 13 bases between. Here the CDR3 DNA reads TGTGCCAGCAGTCTGGGAGGGGCAAATGGCTACACCTTC. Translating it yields CASSLGGANGYTF.

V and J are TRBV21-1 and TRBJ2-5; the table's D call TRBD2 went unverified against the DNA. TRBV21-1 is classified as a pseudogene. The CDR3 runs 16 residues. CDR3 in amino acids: CASSKSSSGGPGTQYF. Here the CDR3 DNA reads TGTGCCAGCAGCAAGTCGTCTAGCGGGGGGCCTGGGACCCAGTACTTC.

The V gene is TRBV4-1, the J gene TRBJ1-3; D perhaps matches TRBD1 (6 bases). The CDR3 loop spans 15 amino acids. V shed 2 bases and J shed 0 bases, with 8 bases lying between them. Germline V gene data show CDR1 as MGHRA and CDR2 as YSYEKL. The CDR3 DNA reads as TGCGCCAGCAGCCAAAACAGGGTCTCTGGAAACACCATATATTTT. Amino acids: CASSQNRVSGNTIYF.

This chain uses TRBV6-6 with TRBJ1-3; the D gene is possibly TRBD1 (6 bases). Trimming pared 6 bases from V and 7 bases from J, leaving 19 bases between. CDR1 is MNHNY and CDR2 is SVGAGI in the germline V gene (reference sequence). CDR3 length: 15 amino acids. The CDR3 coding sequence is TGTGCCAGCAGATCCAGACCGACAGGAAGTAACACCATATATTTT. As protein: CASRSRPTGSNTIYF.

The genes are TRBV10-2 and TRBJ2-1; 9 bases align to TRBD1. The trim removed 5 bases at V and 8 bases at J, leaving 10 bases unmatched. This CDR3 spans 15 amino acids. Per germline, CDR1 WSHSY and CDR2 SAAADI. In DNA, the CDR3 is TGCGCCAGCAGTTACCCGGGACAGGGAAACGATGAGCAGTTCTTC. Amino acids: CASSYPGQGNDEQFF.

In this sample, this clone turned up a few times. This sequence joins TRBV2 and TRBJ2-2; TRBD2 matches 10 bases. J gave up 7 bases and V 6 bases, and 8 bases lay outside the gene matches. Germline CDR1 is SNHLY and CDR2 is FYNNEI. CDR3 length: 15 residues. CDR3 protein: CASRLASGGHGELFF. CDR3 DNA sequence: TGTGCCAGCAGGCTGGCTAGCGGGGGTCACGGGGAGCTGTTTTTT.

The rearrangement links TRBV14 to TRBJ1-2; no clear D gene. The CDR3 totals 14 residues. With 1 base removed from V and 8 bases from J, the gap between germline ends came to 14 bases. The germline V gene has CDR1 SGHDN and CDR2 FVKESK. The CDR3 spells CASSQALPLRGYTF. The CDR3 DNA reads TGTGCCAGCAGCCAAGCCTTGCCACTCCGAGGCTACACCTTC.

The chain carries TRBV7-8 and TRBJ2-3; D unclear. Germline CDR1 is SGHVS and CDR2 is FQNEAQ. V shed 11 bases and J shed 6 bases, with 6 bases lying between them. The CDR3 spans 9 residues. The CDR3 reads CAGRDTQYF. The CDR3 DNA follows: TGTGCCGGGCGGGATACGCAGTATTTT.

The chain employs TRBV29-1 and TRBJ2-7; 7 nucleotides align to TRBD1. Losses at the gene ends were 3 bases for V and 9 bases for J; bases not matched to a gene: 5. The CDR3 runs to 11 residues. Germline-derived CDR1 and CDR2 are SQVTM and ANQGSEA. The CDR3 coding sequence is TGCAGCGTTGACACAGGGGAAGCGCAGTACTTC. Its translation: CSVDTGEAQYF.

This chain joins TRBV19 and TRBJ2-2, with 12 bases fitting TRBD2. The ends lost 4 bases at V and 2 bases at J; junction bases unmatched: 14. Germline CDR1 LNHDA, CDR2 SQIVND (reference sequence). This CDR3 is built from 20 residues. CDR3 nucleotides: TGTGCCAGTAGTAAGACTAGCGGGAGTCACGTCGGGGAAAACACCGGGGAGCTGTTTTTT. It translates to CASSKTSGSHVGENTGELFF.